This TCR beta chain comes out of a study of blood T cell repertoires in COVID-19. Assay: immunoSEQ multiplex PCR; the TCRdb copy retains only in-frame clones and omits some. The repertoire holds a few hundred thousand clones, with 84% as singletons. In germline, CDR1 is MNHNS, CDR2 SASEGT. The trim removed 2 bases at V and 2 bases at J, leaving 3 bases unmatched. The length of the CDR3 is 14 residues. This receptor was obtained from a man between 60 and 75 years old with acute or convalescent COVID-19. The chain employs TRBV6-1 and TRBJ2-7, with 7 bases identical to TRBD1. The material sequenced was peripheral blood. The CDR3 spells CASSEYRGPYEQYF. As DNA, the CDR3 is TGTGCCAGCAGTGAATACAGGGGACCCTACGAGCAGTACTTC.